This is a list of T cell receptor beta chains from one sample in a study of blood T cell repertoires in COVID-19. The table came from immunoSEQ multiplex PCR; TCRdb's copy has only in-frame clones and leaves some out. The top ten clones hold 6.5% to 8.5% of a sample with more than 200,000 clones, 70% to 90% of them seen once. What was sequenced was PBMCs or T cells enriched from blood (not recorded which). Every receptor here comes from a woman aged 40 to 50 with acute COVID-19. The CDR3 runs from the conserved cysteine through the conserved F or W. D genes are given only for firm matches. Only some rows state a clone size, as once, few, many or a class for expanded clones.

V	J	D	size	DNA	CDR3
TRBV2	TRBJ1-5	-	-	TGTGCCAGCAGTTTAAGTATCCCCTTCAGGGCAGGGGGCAATCAGCCCCAGCATTTT	CASSLSIPFRAGGNQPQHF
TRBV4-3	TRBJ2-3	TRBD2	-	TGCGCCAGCAGCCAAGGACTAGCGGGCGAGGGCACAGATACGCAGTATTTT	CASSQGLAGEGTDTQYF
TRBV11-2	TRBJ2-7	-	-	TGTGCCAGCAGCCCCCCGGTCGGGGGCGAGCAGTACTTC	CASSPPVGGEQYF
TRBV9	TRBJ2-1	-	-	TGTGCCAGCTCCCCGATTAGCGGCAAAGACAATGAGCAGTTCTTC	CASSPISGKDNEQFF
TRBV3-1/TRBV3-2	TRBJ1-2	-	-	TGTGCCAGCAGCCCGACACCAAACTATGGCTACACCTTC	CASSPTPNYGYTF
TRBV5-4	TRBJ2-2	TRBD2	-	TGTGCCAGCAGGCGAGGACTAGCGGGGGGGGAGCTGTTTTTT	CASRRGLAGGELFF
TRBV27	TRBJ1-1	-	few	TGTGCCAGCAGTTTAGTTGGTTCCGGCCAGAGGGCTTTCTTT	CASSLVGSGQRAFF
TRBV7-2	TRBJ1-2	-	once	TGTGCCAGCAGCTCTCGGGGTCTCTATGGCTACACCTTC	CASSSRGLYGYTF
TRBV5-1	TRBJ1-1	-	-	TGCGCCAGCAGCTTGGATCCAGACACTGAAGCTTTCTTT	CASSLDPDTEAFF
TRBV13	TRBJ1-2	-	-	TGTGCCAGCAGCTCCACAATCGCCGGGGGTTATGGCTACACCTTC	CASSSTIAGGYGYTF
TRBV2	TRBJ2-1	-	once	TGTGCCAGCAGTGAGAGGGTGCGCAATGAGCAGTTCTTC	CASSERVRNEQFF
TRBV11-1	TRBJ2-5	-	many	TGTGCCAGCAGCACGGGACTCCTAGAGACCCAGTACTTC	CASSTGLLETQYF
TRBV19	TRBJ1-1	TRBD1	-	TGTGCCAGTAGCACTGACAGGGGTGGTACTGAAGCTTTCTTT	CASSTDRGGTEAFF
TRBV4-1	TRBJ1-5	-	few	TGCGCCAGCAGCCAAGAGACAGCCGGCAATCAGCCCCAGCATTTT	CASSQETAGNQPQHF
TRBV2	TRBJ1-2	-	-	TGTGCCAGCAGTGACAACAGACGCGGCTACACCTTC	CASSDNRRGYTF
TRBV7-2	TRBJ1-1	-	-	TGTGCCAGCAGCTTAGTGAGTCCGAACACTGAAGCTTTCTTT	CASSLVSPNTEAFF
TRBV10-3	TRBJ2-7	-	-	TGTGCCATCGGGGGGACGGCGAGCTCCTACGAGCAGTACTTC	CAIGGTASSYEQYF
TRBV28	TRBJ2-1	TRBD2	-	TGTGCCAGCAGAACGGGACTAGCGGGTTTTAATGAGCAGTTCTTC	CASRTGLAGFNEQFF
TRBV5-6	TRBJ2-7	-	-	TGTGCCAGCTTTCGAGGGAGGTTTGACTACGAGCAGTACTTC	CASFRGRFDYEQYF
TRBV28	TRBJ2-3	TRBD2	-	TGTGCCAGCAGTTTAGTGGGCGGGGGAATTTCAGATACGCAGTATTTT	CASSLVGGGISDTQYF
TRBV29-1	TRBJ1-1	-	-	TGCAGCGTTAGACAGGTACGGTCCGGGACTGAAGCTTTCTTT	CSVRQVRSGTEAFF
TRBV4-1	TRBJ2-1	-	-	TGCGCCAGCAGCCAACGACAGCTTTTCAATGAGCAGTTCTTC	CASSQRQLFNEQFF
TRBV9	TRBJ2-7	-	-	TGTGCCAGCAGCGTGGGGACTCAAACCTACGAGCAGTACTTC	CASSVGTQTYEQYF
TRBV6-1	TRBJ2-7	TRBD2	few	TGTGCCAGCAGTGAAGGCGGGGGGGAATACGAGCAGTACTTC	CASSEGGGEYEQYF
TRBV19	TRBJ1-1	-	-	TGTGCCAGTAGCCAGGGCCAGCACACTGAAGCTTTCTTT	CASSQGQHTEAFF
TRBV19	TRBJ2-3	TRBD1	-	TGTGCCAGTAGGGGACAGCTCTCTAGCACAGATACGCAGTATTTT	CASRGQLSSTDTQYF
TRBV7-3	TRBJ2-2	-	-	TGTGCCAGCAGCTACCTTCGGGGGGCGAGGAACACCGGGGAGCTGTTTTTT	CASSYLRGARNTGELFF
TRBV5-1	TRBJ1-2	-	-	TGCGCCAGCAGCCTGGGGGACTCCAACTATGGCTACACCTTC	CASSLGDSNYGYTF
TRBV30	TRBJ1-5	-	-	TGTGCCTGGAGTAGCCCCGGGGGGCGGAATCAGCCCCAGCATTTT	CAWSSPGGRNQPQHF
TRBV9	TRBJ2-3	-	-	TGTGCCAGCCAGCGGGCCCTCACAGATACGCAGTATTTT	CASQRALTDTQYF
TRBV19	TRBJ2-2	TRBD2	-	TGTGCCAGTTCCAGCGGGGGGGCGACCGGGGAGCTGTTTTTT	CASSSGGATGELFF
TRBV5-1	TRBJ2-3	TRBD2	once	TGCGCCAGCAGTGGCGGGGGGGTAGATACGCAGTATTTT	CASSGGGVDTQYF
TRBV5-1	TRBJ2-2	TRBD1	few	TGCGCCAGCAGCTCGGGACAGGGTGCGACCGGGGAGCTGTTTTTT	CASSSGQGATGELFF
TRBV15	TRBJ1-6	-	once	TGTGCCACCAGCAGAGATACCGGGGGGGATTCACCCCTCCACTTT	CATSRDTGGDSPLHF
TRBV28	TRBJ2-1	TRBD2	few	TGTGCCAGCAGTTCCATCGTGATGGGAGGGCCGATTATGAATGAGCAGTTCTTC	CASSSIVMGGPIMNEQFF
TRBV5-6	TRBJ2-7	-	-	TGTGCCAGCAGCCCCCGACACCCCTCCTACGAGCAGTACTTC	CASSPRHPSYEQYF
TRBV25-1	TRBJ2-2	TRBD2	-	TGTGCCAGCAGTGACTATAGCGGGAGGAACACCGGGGAGCTGTTTTTT	CASSDYSGRNTGELFF
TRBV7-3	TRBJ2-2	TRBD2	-	TGTGCCAGCAGCTTAACAGCGGGAGGGATCGGGGAGCTGTTTTTT	CASSLTAGGIGELFF
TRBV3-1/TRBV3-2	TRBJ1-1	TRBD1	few	TGTGCCAGCAGCCAAGATCGGACAGGGCGCACTGAAGCTTTCTTT	CASSQDRTGRTEAFF
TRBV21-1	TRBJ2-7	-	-	TGTGCCAGCAGCAAACCCCCTTCCCCCTACGAGCAGTACTTC	CASSKPPSPYEQYF
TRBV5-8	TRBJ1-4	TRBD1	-	TGTGCCAGCAGCGCCGGACAGGGGGCAACTAATGAAAAACTGTTTTTT	CASSAGQGATNEKLFF
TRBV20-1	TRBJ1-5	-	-	TGCAGTGCTAGTATGCACAAGAAACAGGGCGATAGCAATCAGCCCCAGCATTTT	CSASMHKKQGDSNQPQHF
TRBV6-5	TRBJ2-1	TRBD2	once	TGTGCCACCCAGGGTTGGACTAGCGGGAGAGATGAGCAGTTCTTC	CATQGWTSGRDEQFF
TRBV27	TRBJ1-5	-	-	TGTGCCACCAGGGGAGGGGCCAATCAGCCCCAGCATTTT	CATRGGANQPQHF
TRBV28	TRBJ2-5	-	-	TGTGCCAGCAGTTTATCCCGACAGCTTCAAGAGACCCAGTACTTC	CASSLSRQLQETQYF
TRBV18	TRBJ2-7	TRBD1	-	TGTGCCAGCTCAATCGGGGCAGGGGGCTCCTACGAGCAGTACTTC	CASSIGAGGSYEQYF
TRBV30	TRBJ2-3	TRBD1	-	TGTGCCTGGAGGAAATCGACAGGGGGCACAGATACGCAGTATTTT	CAWRKSTGGTDTQYF
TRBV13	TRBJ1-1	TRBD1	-	TGTGCCAGCAGGGTGGACAGGGAAGACATTGAAGCTTTCTTT	CASRVDREDIEAFF
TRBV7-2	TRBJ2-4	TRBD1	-	TGTGCCAGCAGCGTCACCGGGACAGGTGGAAACATTCAGTACTTC	CASSVTGTGGNIQYF
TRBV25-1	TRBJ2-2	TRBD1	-	TGTGCCAGCAGTGACGTTGGGACAGGGAACACCGGGGAGCTGTTTTTT	CASSDVGTGNTGELFF
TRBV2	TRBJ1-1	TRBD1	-	TGTGCCAGCAGTGTACAGGGGCAAAACACTGAAGCTTTCTTT	CASSVQGQNTEAFF
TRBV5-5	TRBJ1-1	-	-	TGTGCCAGCAGCTTGGTTATGAACACTGAAGCTTTCTTT	CASSLVMNTEAFF